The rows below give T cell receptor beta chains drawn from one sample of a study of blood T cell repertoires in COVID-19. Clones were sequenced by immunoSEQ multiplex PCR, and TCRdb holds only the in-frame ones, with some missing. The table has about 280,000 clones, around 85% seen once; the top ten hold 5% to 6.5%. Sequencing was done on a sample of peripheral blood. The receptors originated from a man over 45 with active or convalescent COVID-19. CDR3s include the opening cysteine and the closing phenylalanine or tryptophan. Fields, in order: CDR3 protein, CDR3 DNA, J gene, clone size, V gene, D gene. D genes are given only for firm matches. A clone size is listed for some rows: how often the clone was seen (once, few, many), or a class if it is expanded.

CASHRQGQGNYGYTF TGTGCCAGCCACAGACAGGGGCAGGGGAACTATGGCTACACCTTC TRBJ1-2 NA TRBV6-6 TRBD1
CASSLGTGSMDEQYF TGTGCCAGCAGCTTAGGTACAGGCTCCATGGACGAGCAGTACTTC TRBJ2-7 NA TRBV5-6 NA
CASIREGSTEAFF TGCGCCAGCATTAGGGAAGGGAGCACTGAAGCTTTCTTT TRBJ1-1 NA TRBV5-1 NA
CASSEDWQGGLYTF TGTGCCAGCAGTGAAGATTGGCAGGGTGGTTTGTACACCTTC TRBJ1-2 NA TRBV6-1 NA
CASSSTGLGRKNTEAFF TGTGCCAGCAGTTCAACAGGGTTGGGGAGAAAGAACACTGAAGCTTTCTTT TRBJ1-1 NA TRBV27 NA
CASGLYTGELFF TGTGCCAGTGGACTGTACACCGGGGAGCTGTTTTTT TRBJ2-2 few TRBV19 NA
CASRRFGASEAFF TGTGCCAGCAGGCGTTTTGGGGCATCCGAAGCTTTCTTT TRBJ1-1 NA TRBV3-1/TRBV3-2 NA
CASGFQREGLDTQYF TGTGCCAGCGGGTTCCAGCGGGAGGGCCTAGATACGCAGTATTTT TRBJ2-3 NA TRBV14 TRBD2
CASSLGASGSWEQYF TGTGCCAGCAGCTTGGGGGCTAGCGGGAGCTGGGAGCAGTACTTC TRBJ2-7 NA TRBV5-5 TRBD2
CASSGGGGLGTEAFF TGTGCCAGCAGTGGGGGTGGGGGCCTGGGAACTGAAGCTTTCTTT TRBJ1-1 NA TRBV2 NA
CASSPGLVNEQFF TGTGCCAGCAGCCCCGGACTAGTCAATGAGCAGTTCTTC TRBJ2-1 NA TRBV3-1/TRBV3-2 TRBD2
CSVDFPETQYF TGCAGCGTTGATTTCCCGGAGACCCAGTACTTC TRBJ2-5 NA TRBV29-1 NA
CASSSRLAGTGELFF TGTGCCAGCAGTTCTCGACTAGCGGGAACCGGGGAGCTGTTTTTT TRBJ2-2 once TRBV6-2/TRBV6-3 TRBD2
CAISPGTGKDNEQFF TGTGCCATCAGTCCCGGGACAGGGAAGGACAATGAGCAGTTCTTC TRBJ2-1 NA TRBV10-3 TRBD1
CASRRTVNSPLHF TGTGCCAGTAGACGGACAGTTAATTCACCCCTCCACTTT TRBJ1-6 once TRBV19 NA
CASSLRAWTGGRNNEKLFF TGCGCCAGCAGCTTACGGGCGTGGACAGGGGGCCGCAATAATGAAAAACTGTTTTTT TRBJ1-4 once TRBV5-1 TRBD1
CASSVSQGTQYF TGTGCCAGCAGCGTCTCTCAGGGAACGCAGTATTTT TRBJ2-3 NA TRBV7-2 NA
CATSREPLSGSLIGQFF TGTGCCACCAGCAGAGAACCCCTCAGCGGGAGCCTAATTGGGCAGTTCTTC TRBJ2-1 once TRBV15 TRBD2
CASSGALAAAYNEQFF TGTGCCAGCAGTGGGGCCCTGGCAGCAGCCTACAATGAGCAGTTCTTC TRBJ2-1 once TRBV28 NA
CASSLSPGQGDPNYGYTF TGTGCCAGCTCACTTTCACCGGGACAGGGGGATCCCAACTATGGCTACACCTTC TRBJ1-2 NA TRBV18 TRBD1
CASSFRPGTGGGELFF TGCGCCAGCAGCTTCCGACCCGGGACAGGGGGCGGGGAGCTGTTTTTT TRBJ2-2 NA TRBV5-1 TRBD1
CASSRSGSSETQYF TGTGCCAGCAGTCGTAGCGGAAGCAGCGAGACCCAGTACTTC TRBJ2-5 NA TRBV3-1/TRBV3-2 NA
CSVGGANEQFF TGCAGCGTTGGTGGGGCCAATGAGCAGTTCTTC TRBJ2-1 NA TRBV29-1 NA
CASAKQGIYEQYF TGTGCCAGCGCTAAGCAGGGTATTTACGAGCAGTACTTC TRBJ2-7 NA TRBV6-5 NA